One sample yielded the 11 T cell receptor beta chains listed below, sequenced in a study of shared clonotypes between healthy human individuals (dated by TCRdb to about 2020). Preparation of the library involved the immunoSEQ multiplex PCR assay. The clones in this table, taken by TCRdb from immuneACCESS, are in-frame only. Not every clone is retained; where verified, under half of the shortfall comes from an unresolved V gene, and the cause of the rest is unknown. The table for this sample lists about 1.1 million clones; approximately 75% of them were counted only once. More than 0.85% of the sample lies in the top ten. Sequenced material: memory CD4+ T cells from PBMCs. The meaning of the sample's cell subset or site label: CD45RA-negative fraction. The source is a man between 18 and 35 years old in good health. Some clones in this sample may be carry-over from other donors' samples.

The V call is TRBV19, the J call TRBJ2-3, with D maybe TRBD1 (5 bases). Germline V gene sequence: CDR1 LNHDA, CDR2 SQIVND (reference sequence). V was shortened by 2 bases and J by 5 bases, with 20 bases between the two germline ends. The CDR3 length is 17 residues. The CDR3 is CASSIRNHQGVVDTQYF. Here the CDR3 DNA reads TGTGCCAGTAGTATACGAAACCACCAGGGCGTTGTAGATACGCAGTATTTT.

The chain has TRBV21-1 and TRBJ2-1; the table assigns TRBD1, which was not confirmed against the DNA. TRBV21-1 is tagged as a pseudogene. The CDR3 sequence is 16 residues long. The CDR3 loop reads CAILFPEDRAHNEQFF. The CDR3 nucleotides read TGTGCCATCCTTTTTCCCGAAGACAGGGCCCACAATGAGCAGTTCTTC.

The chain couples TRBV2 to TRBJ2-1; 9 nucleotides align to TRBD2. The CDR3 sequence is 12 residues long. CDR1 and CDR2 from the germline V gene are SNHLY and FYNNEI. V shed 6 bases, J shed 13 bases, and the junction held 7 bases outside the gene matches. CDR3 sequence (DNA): TGTGCCAGCAGCCGTGAGCGGGAGGTCCAGTTCTTC. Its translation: CASSREREVQFF.

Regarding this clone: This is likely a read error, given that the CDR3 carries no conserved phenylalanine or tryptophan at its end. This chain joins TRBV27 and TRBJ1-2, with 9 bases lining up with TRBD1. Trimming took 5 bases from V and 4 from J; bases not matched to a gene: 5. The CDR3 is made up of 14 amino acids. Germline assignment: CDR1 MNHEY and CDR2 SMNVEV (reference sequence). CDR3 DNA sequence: TGTGCCAGCAGTAGGGACAGGGAGTCCTATGGCTACACCCTC. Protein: CASSRDRESYGYTL.

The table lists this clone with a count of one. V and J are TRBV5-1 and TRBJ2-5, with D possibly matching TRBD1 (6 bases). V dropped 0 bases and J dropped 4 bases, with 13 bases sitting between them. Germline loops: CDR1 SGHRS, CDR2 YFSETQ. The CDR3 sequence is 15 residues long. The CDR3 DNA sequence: TGCGCCAGCAGCTTGGCGTTGGGCAGGGGAGAGACCCAGTACTTC. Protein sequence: CASSLALGRGETQYF.

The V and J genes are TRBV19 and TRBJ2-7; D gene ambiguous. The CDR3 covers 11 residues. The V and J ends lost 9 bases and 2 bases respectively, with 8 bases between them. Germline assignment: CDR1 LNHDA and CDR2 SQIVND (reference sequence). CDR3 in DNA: TGTGCCAGCGGCTTTACCTACGAGCAGTACTTC. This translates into CASGFTYEQYF.

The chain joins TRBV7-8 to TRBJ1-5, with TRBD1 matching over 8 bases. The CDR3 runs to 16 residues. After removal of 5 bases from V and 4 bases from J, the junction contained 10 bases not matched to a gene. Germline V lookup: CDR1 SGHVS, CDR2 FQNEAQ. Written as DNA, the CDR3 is TGTGCCAGCAGCGACGGACAGGGCGGATTTAATCAGCCCCAGCATTTT. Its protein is CASSDGQGGFNQPQHF. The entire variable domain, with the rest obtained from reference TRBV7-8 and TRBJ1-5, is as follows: GAGVSQSPRYKVAKRGQDVALRCDPISGHVSLFWYQQALGQGPEFLTYFQNEAQLDKSGLPSDRFFAERPEGSVSTLKIQRTQQEDSAVYLCASSDGQGGFNQPQHFGDGTRLSIL.

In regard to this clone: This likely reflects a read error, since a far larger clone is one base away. The CDR3 DNA reads as TGTACCCCCAGCAATCAGCCCCAGCATTTT. This translates into CTPSNQPQHF. The genes are TRBV19 and TRBJ1-5; no firm D call. This CDR3 has 10 amino acids. Germline CDR1 and CDR2: LNHDA and SQIVND (reference sequence).

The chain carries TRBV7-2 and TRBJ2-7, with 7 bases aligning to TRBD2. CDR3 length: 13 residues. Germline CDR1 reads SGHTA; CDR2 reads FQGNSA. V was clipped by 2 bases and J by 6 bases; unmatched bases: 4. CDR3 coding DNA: TGTGCCAGCAGCTTAAAAAGGGAGGGCGAGCAGTACTTC. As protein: CASSLKREGEQYF.

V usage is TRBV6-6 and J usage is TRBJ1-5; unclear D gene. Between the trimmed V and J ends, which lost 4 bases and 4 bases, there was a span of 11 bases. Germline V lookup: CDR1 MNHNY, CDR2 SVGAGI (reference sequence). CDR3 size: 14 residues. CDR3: CASSSNLRNQPQHF. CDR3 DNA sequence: TGTGCCAGCAGTTCCAATCTTAGGAATCAGCCCCAGCATTTT.

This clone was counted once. CDR3 sequence (DNA): TGTGCCAGCAGGGGCAGGGGGCAAGATACGCAGTATTTT. Its protein is CASRGRGQDTQYF. V and J are TRBV6-5 and TRBJ2-3, with TRBD1 matching over 8 bases. The ends lost 6 bases at V and 5 bases at J; junction bases unmatched: 4. The CDR3 is 13 residues long. Germline lookup yields CDR1 MNHEY and CDR2 SVGAGI.